These 16 T cell receptor beta chains came from one sample sequenced in a study of Tregs in tolerant kidney transplant recipients. Their recognized antigens are unknown. This table comes from immunoSEQ multiplex PCR, and its TCRdb copy is limited to in-frame clones, with some not included. Altogether about 2,400 clones are present, about 39% being singletons, with the ten largest covering 7.1%. Sequenced: Tregs from blood cultured with allogeneic cells. The receptors derive from a human donor in good health.

This clone was detected a few times. The chain recombines TRBV4-1 with TRBJ2-6; 8 positions agree with TRBD1. This CDR3 is built from 17 residues. Per the germline V gene, CDR1 is MGHRA and CDR2 is YSYEKL. J was trimmed by 0 bases and V by 4 bases; bases with no gene match: 5. The CDR3 loop is CASSRGQGFSGANVLTF. Here the CDR3 DNA reads TGCGCCAGCAGCCGAGGACAGGGTTTCTCTGGGGCCAACGTCCTGACTTTC.

This clone appeared a few times. The rearrangement uses TRBV5-8 and TRBJ1-6, with D uncertain. The germline CDR1 and CDR2 sequences are SGHTS and YDEGEE. The CDR3 runs to 13 residues. Trimming took 3 bases from V and 5 from J, leaving 6 bases between them. The CDR3, as DNA: TGTGCCAGCAGCTGGGAAAATAATTCACCCCTCCACTTT. Its protein product is CASSWENNSPLHF.

This sequence joins TRBV28 and TRBJ1-4, with a weak D call TRBD1 (5 bases). Germline values: CDR1 MDHEN, CDR2 SYDVKM. The CDR3 has 14 amino acids. V lost 1 base and J lost 11, with 14 bases in between. The CDR3 here is CASSLSRPGRKLFF. Written as DNA, the CDR3 is TGTGCCAGCAGTTTATCCCGCCCGGGACGGAAACTGTTTTTT.

The J gene is TRBJ1-6, the V gene TRBV6-4; 9 bases are shared with TRBD1. The CDR3 totals 17 residues. The V and J ends lost 6 bases and 6 bases, in that order; junction bases with no gene match: 12. Germline CDR1 is MRHNA and CDR2 is SNTAGT. The CDR3 sequence: CASSPNRGQQPNSPLHF. The CDR3 region has the DNA TGTGCCAGCAGCCCAAACAGGGGGCAACAGCCTAATTCACCCCTCCACTTT.

This clone was observed a few times. V usage is TRBV5-4 and J usage is TRBJ2-5; 11 bases line up with TRBD2. The CDR3 is 15 residues long. Trimming cost V 4 bases and J 3 bases; bases outside gene matches: 5. Per germline, CDR1 SGHNT and CDR2 YYREEE (reference sequence). CDR3 loop: CASSSKLAGEETQYF. CDR3 coding DNA: TGTGCCAGCAGCAGCAAACTAGCGGGAGAAGAGACCCAGTACTTC.

This clone was picked up a small number of times. The J gene is TRBJ2-7, the V gene TRBV5-1, with 10 bases identical to TRBD2. This CDR3 region has 15 residues. J lost 1 base, V lost 4 bases, and 5 bases had no gene match. Germline V CDR1 and CDR2: SGHRS, YFSETQ. The CDR3: CASSTGLASSYEQYF. Written as DNA, the CDR3 is TGCGCCAGCAGCACGGGACTAGCGAGTTCCTACGAGCAGTACTTC.

This clone came up a few times. J is TRBJ1-1 and V is TRBV5-1; D unresolved. V lost 2 bases and J 1 base, leaving 6 bases between the germline ends. The CDR3 extends over 13 amino acids. CDR1 is SGHRS, CDR2 YFSETQ, per germline. As DNA, the CDR3 is TGCGCCAGCAGCTTCGTCGGGAACACTGAAGCTTTCTTT. This gives the protein CASSFVGNTEAFF.

By its share, this clone is medium-sized. The chain links TRBV7-2 to TRBJ2-7, with TRBD2 matching 7 bases. Germline V gene sequence: CDR1 SGHTA, CDR2 FQGNSA. The CDR3 is 14 residues long. V lost 5 bases and J lost 3; bases outside the gene matches: 7. The CDR3 DNA sequence: TGTGCCAGCAGCGTTGCGGGAGAGGTCTACGAGCAGTACTTC. Translated: CASSVAGEVYEQYF.

In its sample, this clone was seen once. The chain recombines TRBV4-2 with TRBJ1-1; D remains unclear. V was pared by 5 bases and J by 11 bases, with 15 bases between. This CDR3 is built from 12 residues. The V gene's germline CDR1 is LGHNA and CDR2 YNFKEQ. The CDR3 here is CASSLIDTRAFF. CDR3 nucleotides: TGTGCCAGCAGCTTGATAGATACCCGGGCTTTCTTT.

The rearrangement joins TRBV5-1 to TRBJ2-3; 10 nucleotides match TRBD1. From germline, CDR1 is SGHRS and CDR2 YFSETQ. The CDR3 loop spans 14 amino acids. The V and J ends lost 6 bases and 5 bases, in that order; junction bases with no gene match: 6. The CDR3 DNA is TGCGCCAGCATGAGGGACAGGGGAAAAGATACGCAGTATTTT. This sequence encodes CASMRDRGKDTQYF. The whole variable domain, remainder taken from reference TRBV5-1 and TRBJ2-3, is KAGVTQTPRYLIKTRGQQVTLSCSPISGHRSVSWYQQTPGQGLQFLFEYFSETQRNKGNFPGRFSGRQFSNSRSEMNVSTLELGDSALYLCASMRDRGKDTQYFGPGTRLTVL.

The chain's CDR3 is CASSYSAWETQYF. CDR3 in DNA: TGTGCCAGCAGTTACTCGGCTTGGGAGACCCAGTACTTC. V gene TRBV6-5 combines with J gene TRBJ2-5; D is ambiguous. CDR3 size: 13 residues. The V gene's germline CDR1 is MNHEY and CDR2 SVGAGI. The ends were cut back, 0 bases at V and 5 bases at J, with 7 bases in the middle.

The chain uses TRBV30 and TRBJ2-5; D remains ambiguous. Deletions cut 5 bases from V and 1 base from J, with 2 bases between. Germline loops: CDR1 GTSNPN, CDR2 SVGIG (reference sequence). This CDR3 spans 10 amino acids. The CDR3 DNA reads TGTGCCTGGGCCCAAGAGACCCAGTACTTC. Amino acid sequence: CAWAQETQYF.

This chain connects TRBV6-6 to TRBJ1-6; 9 bases match TRBD1. Germline CDR1 reads MNHNY; CDR2 reads SVGAGI (reference sequence). The CDR3 covers 15 residues. The junction had 4 bases not matched to a gene; V was cut back by 4 bases and J by 6 bases. Written as DNA, the CDR3 is TGTGCCAGCAGTTTAGAGACAGGGGGTAATTCACCCCTCCACTTT. Protein product: CASSLETGGNSPLHF.

This clone appeared a few times. The chain uses TRBV6-6 and TRBJ2-7; TRBD1 aligns across 8 bases. The length of the CDR3 is 13 residues. J gave up 3 bases and V 6 bases, and 4 bases lay outside the gene matches. CDR1 is MNHNY and CDR2 is SVGAGI in the germline V gene (reference sequence). CDR3: CASRRTGNYEQYF. DNA of the CDR3: TGTGCCAGCAGGCGGACAGGGAACTACGAGCAGTACTTC.

This clone is termed large. V gene TRBV2 combines with J gene TRBJ2-7, with TRBD1 as a possible D gene (5 bases). The germline V and J ends were trimmed by 5 bases and 2 bases, with 10 bases remaining between them. Germline V gives CDR1 SNHLY, CDR2 FYNNEI. There are 13 residues in the CDR3. The CDR3 region has the DNA TGTGCCAGCAGTCAGGGTGGGGCCTACGAGCAGTACTTC. Translating gives CASSQGGAYEQYF.

This chain connects TRBV7-4 to TRBJ1-4, with D tentatively TRBD1 (5 bases). CDR1 and CDR2 from the germline V gene are SGHVT and SQSDAQ. This CDR3 is 16 amino acids long. V lost 5 bases and J 3 bases, leaving 16 bases between the germline ends. The CDR3 nucleotides read TGTGCCAGCAGCCCTCCCAGGGCAGGGTCTAATGAAAAACTGTTTTTT. Its protein product is CASSPPRAGSNEKLFF.